This T cell receptor (beta chain) was recorded in a study of blood T cell repertoires in COVID-19 (dated by TCRdb to the early 2020s). For the study in its entirety: Collaborator samples came from the United States, Italy and Spain and covered acute and convalescent phases of COVID-19. Nearly every sample came with metadata listing a de-identified subject ID, COVID-19 status, age in years and sex. The dataset comprised deeply sampled blood TCRbeta repertoires from subjects exposed to, actively infected with, or recovered from COVID-19. The prospective study material was composed of cDNA or gDNA derived from T cells, B-cell-depleted T cells, or PBMCs. The repertoires were released in a freely available public database meant as a resource for research on the immune response to SARS-CoV-2. Samples came from the ongoing ImmuneRACE study (first 160 participants) plus 1,254 subjects from 6 global collaborators. Where HLA class I and class II types were available, the types were taken from metadata supplied by the sample provider, not from assay-based typing.

V is clipped by 6 bases and J by 0 bases, and the sequence between their germline boundaries is 18 bases long. Including cysteine and phenylalanine, the CDR3 has 17 amino acids. Only the CDR3 DNA stays, 51 bases, in frame from base 1. In the germline V gene, CDR1 corresponds to LGHNT and CDR2 to FRNRAP. TCRbeta CDR3 regions were amplified from genomic DNA using the immunoSEQ Assay, a bias-controlled multiplex PCR. For the original study's pipeline: Nucleated cell counts per sample were estimated from amplification of reference gene primers within the assay. Sequence reads were collapsed and filtered to measure the absolute abundance of every unique TCRbeta CDR3 rearrangement. For each sample, productive Simpson clonality was calculated by taking the square root of Simpson's diversity index across productive rearrangements. The table comes from immuneACCESS by way of TCRdb, which keeps in-frame sequences with V and J called. Part of the clones is missing from these tables; in studies checked, under half for an unresolved V gene and the rest for unknown reasons. Clone size and the V and J calls come from that table; the DNA yielded D and trimming. This sample gives around 450,000 clones in total; nearly 90% of them show up just once. Clones ranked in the top ten supply approximately 2% of the sample.

Study-wide findings and limitations: The quantity of clinical and demographic metadata differed by source and by participant and was supplied without curation.

Details on this clone: Its antigen target is currently unknown. No base-level quality is on record; no much larger clone is a single base apart.

Enrolling through a virtual design, the prospective study's participants ranged in age from roughly 18 to 95 years and lived across around 25 United States geographic areas. In the prospective study, cohorts were assigned on the basis of participant-reported clinical history obtained from a screening survey and a study questionnaire. In the prospective study, mobile phlebotomists collected whole blood, serum and a nasopharyngeal or oropharyngeal swab from each participant. Additional blood draws and questionnaires over a 2-month period could optionally be provided by prospective study participants. Blood samples from the prospective study were shipped frozen or at room temperature prior to DNA extraction.

The chain is encoded by TRBV12-5 joined to TRBJ1-3, with TRBD1 perhaps the D gene, on 6 matching bases. The sequenced material came from PBMCs or T cells enriched from blood (not recorded which). This clonotype was obtained from a woman under 30 with acute COVID-19. The DNA is TGTGCTAGTGGAAACCGAGACAGGTTTTACTCTGGAAACACCATATATTTT. It specifies CASGNRDRFYSGNTIYF.